The subject of this entry is one TCR beta chain. Its antigen remains undetermined. Base qualities were left out, and no much larger clone turns up one base away. The collaborating institutions used their own protocols to collect whole blood in K2EDTA tubes. Collaborator samples were shipped for TCRbeta analysis as frozen whole blood, isolated PBMCs, or DNA extracted from either sample type. The data derive from a study of blood T cell repertoires in COVID-19 (dated by TCRdb to the early 2020s). Concerning the study at large: Samples from collaborators originated in the United States, Italy and Spain and spanned both the acute and convalescent phases of COVID-19. The prospective study material was composed of cDNA or gDNA derived from T cells, B-cell-depleted T cells, or PBMCs. Subjects who had been exposed to COVID-19, were actively infected with it, or had recovered from it provided the deeply sampled blood TCRbeta repertoires that made up the dataset. The repertoires were made available in a free public database intended to serve as a resource for research on the immune response to SARS-CoV-2. The samples were drawn from two sources: the first 160 participants of the ongoing ImmuneRACE study, and over 1,000 subjects contributed by 6 global collaborators. Nearly every sample came with metadata listing a de-identified subject ID, COVID-19 status, age in years and sex. Where available, HLA class I and class II types were taken from metadata supplied by the sample provider and were not determined by assay-based typing. The paper as a whole reports these results and caveats: The amount of clinical and demographic metadata varied by source and participant and was provided uncurated.

TCRbeta CDR3 regions were amplified from genomic DNA using the immunoSEQ Assay, a bias-controlled multiplex PCR. The paper's processing steps were these. Within the assay, amplification of reference gene primers was used to estimate how many nucleated cells each sample contained. To quantify the absolute abundance of each unique TCRbeta CDR3 rearrangement, sequence reads were collapsed and filtered. For each sample, productive Simpson clonality was calculated as the square root of Simpson's diversity index across productive rearrangements. What TCRdb holds here is the immuneACCESS table cut down to in-frame rearrangements. Part of the clones is not present; checked against another copy, under half of the missing clones reflect an unresolved V gene, and the others are unexplained. Clonal size and the V and J genes are those of that table, whereas D and trimming came from the DNA. The sample data list about 50,000 clones, and roughly 82% of these were observed just once. Of the sample, approximately 7.7% falls within the top ten clones.

Deletion took 1 base off V and 6 bases off J, with a span of 5 bases between the germline ends. Inclusive of the bounding cysteine and phenylalanine, the CDR3 is 12 residues long. CDR3 DNA only is kept here, 36 bases in frame from base 1. CDR1 and CDR2 are read off the germline V gene as KGHDR and SFDVKD. Sample: peripheral blood. The source is a human donor in a cohort sampled during active COVID-19. The rearrangement joined TRBV24-1 to TRBJ1-2, with the D gene too uncertain to name. This receptor has the CDR3 CATSDFRHGYTF. The DNA is as follows: TGTGCCACCAGTGATTTCAGGCATGGCTACACCTTC.